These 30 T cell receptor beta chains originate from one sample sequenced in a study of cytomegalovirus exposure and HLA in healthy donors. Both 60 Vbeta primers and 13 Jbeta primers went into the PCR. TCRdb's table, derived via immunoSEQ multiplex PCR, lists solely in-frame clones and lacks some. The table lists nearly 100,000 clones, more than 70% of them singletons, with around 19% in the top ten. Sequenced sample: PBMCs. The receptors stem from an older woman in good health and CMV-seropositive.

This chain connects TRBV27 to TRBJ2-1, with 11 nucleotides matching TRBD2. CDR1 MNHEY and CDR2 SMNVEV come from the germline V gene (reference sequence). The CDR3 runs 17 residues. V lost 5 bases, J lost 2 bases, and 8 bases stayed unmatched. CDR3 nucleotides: TGTGCCAGCAGTCCTAGGACTAGCGGGTTAACCTACAATGAGCAGTTCTTC. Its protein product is CASSPRTSGLTYNEQFF.

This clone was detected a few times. In DNA form, the CDR3 reads TGTGCCAGCAGCACAGGGAGGGAGGTCCAGTACTTC. Translating it yields CASSTGREVQYF. The V and J genes are TRBV6-5 and TRBJ2-5; D possibly corresponds to TRBD2 (7 bases). Germline V gene lookup returns CDR1 MNHEY and CDR2 SVGAGI. The CDR3 length is 12 residues. The V gene lost 6 bases and the J gene lost 10 bases, with 15 bases spanning the gap.

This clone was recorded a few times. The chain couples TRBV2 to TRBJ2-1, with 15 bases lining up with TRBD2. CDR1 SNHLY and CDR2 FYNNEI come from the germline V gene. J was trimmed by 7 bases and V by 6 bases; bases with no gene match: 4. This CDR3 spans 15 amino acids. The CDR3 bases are TGTGCCAGCAGCGGACTAGCGGGAGGGTATAATGAGCAGTTCTTC. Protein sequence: CASSGLAGGYNEQFF. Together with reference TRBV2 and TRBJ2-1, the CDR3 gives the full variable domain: EPEVTQTPSHQVTQMGQEVILRCVPISNHLYFYWYRQILGQKVEFLVSFYNNEISEKSEIFDDQFSVERPDGSNFTLKIRSTKLEDSAMYFCASSGLAGGYNEQFFGPGTRLTVL.

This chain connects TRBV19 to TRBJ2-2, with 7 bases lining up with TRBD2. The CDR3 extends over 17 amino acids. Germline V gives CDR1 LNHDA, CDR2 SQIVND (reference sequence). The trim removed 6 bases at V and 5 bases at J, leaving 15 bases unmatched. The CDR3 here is CASRSPRGRAGTGELFF. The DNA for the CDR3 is TGTGCCAGTAGATCCCCCCGGGGGAGGGCCGGGACCGGGGAGCTGTTTTTT.

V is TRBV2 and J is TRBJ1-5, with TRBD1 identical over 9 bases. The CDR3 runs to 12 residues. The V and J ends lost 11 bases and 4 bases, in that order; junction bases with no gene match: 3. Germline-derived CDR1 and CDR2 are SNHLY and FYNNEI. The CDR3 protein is CAGGTGNQPQHF. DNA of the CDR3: TGTGCCGGAGGGACAGGGAATCAGCCCCAGCATTTT.

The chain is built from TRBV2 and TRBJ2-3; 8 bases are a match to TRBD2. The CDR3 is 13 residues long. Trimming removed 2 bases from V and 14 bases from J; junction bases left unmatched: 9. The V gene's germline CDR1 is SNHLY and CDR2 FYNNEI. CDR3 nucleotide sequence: TGTGCCAGCAGTGAACTAGCGGGCGCCAATCGGTATTTT. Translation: CASSELAGANRYF.

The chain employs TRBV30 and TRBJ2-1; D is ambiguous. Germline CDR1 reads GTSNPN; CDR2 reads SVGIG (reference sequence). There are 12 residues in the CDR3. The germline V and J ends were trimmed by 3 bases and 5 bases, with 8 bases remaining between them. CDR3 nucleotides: TGTGCCTGGAGCCTTAACAACAATGAGCAGTTCTTC. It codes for CAWSLNNNEQFF.

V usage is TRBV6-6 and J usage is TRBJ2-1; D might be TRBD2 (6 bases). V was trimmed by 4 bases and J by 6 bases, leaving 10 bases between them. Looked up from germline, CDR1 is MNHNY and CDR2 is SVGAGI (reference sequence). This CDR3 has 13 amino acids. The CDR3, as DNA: TGTGCCAGCAGTTCCGGGAGATCCAATGAGCAGTTCTTC. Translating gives CASSSGRSNEQFF.

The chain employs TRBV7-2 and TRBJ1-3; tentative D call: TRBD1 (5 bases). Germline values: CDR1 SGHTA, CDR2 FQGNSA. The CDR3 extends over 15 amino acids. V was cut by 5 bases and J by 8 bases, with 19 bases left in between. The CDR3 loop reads CASSPSRILGDTIYF. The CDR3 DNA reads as TGTGCCAGCAGCCCTAGTAGGATTTTAGGGGACACCATATATTTT.

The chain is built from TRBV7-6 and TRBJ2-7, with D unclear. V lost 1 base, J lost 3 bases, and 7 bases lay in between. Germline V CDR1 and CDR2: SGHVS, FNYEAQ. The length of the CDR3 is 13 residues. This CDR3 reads CASSLGQVYEQYF. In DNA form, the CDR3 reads TGTGCCAGCAGCTTAGGTCAGGTCTACGAGCAGTACTTC.

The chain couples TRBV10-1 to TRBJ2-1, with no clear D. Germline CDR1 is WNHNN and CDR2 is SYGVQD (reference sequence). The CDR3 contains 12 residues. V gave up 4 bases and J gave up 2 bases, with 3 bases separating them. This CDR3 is CASSAAYNEQFF. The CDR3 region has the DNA TGCGCCAGCAGTGCAGCCTACAATGAGCAGTTCTTC.

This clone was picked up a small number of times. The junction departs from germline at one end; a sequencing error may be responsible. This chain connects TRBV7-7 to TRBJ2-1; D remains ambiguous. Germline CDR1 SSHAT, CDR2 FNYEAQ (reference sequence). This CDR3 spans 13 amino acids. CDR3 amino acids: CASSLETQNEQFF. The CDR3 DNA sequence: TGTGCTAGCAGCCTAGAAACCCAGAATGAGCAGTTCTTC.

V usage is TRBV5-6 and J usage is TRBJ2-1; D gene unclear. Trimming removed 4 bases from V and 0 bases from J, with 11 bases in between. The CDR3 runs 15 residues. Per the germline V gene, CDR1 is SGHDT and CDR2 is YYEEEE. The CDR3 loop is CASSGPQSSYNEQFF. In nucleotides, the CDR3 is TGTGCCAGCAGCGGTCCACAGAGCTCCTACAATGAGCAGTTCTTC.

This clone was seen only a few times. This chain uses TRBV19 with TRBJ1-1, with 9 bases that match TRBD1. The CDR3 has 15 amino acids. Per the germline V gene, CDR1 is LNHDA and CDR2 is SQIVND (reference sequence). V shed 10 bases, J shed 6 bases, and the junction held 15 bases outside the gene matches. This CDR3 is CATRQGDIGLAEAFF. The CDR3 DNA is TGTGCCACAAGACAGGGGGACATTGGTTTAGCTGAAGCTTTCTTT.

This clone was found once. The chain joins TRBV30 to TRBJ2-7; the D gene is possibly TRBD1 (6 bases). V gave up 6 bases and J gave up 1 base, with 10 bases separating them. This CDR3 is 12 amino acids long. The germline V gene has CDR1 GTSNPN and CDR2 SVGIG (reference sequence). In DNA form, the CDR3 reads TGTGCCTGCTCACAGGGTTCCTACGAGCAGTACTTC. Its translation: CACSQGSYEQYF.

The DNA for the CDR3 is TGCGCCAGCAGCTTGGGGCGACAGGGTATCAACTATGGCTACACCTTC. This codes for CASSLGRQGINYGYTF. V is TRBV5-1 and J is TRBJ1-2; 7 bases line up with TRBD1. The J segment lost 2 bases and the V segment lost 0 bases, leaving 7 bases of the junction unmatched. Germline V gene data show CDR1 as SGHRS and CDR2 as YFSETQ. The CDR3 runs 16 residues. Full variable domain (remainder filled in from reference TRBV5-1 and TRBJ1-2): KAGVTQTPRYLIKTRGQQVTLSCSPISGHRSVSWYQQTPGQGLQFLFEYFSETQRNKGNFPGRFSGRQFSNSRSEMNVSTLELGDSALYLCASSLGRQGINYGYTFGSGTRLTVV.

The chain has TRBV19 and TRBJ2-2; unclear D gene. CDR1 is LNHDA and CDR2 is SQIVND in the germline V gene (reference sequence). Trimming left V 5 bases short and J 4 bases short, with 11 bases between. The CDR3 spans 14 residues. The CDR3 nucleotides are TGTGCCAGTAGTGGGCAGTACTTCACCGGGGAGCTGTTTTTT. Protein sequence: CASSGQYFTGELFF.

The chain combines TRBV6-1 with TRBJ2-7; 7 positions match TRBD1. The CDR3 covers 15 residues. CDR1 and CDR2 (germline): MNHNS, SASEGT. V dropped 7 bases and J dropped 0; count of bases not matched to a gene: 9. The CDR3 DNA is TGTGCCAGCATGGGGTGGGACAGACTCTCCTACGAGCAGTACTTC. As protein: CASMGWDRLSYEQYF.

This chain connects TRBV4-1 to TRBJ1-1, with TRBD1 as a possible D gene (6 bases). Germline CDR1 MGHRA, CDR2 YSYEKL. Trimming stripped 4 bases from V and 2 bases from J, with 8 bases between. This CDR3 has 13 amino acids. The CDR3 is CASSRQENTEAFF. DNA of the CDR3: TGCGCCAGCAGCCGACAGGAAAACACTGAAGCTTTCTTT.

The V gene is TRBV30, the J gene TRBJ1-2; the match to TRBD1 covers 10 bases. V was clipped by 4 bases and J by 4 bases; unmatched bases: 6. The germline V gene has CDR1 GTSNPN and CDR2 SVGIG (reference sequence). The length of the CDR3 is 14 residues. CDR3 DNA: TGTGCCTGGACTCGGACAGGGGGAACCTATGGCTACACCTTC. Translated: CAWTRTGGTYGYTF.

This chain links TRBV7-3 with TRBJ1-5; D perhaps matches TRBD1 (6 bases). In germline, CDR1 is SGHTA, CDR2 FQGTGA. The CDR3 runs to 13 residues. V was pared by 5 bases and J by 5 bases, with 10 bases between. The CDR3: CASSKDRDQPQHF. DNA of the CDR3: TGTGCCAGCAGCAAGGACAGAGATCAGCCCCAGCATTTT.

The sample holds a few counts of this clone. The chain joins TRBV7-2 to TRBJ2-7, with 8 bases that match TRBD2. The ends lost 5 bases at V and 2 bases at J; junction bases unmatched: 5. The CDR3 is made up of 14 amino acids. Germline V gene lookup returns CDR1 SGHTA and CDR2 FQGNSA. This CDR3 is CASSPRGEPYEQYF. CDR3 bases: TGTGCCAGCAGCCCGCGGGGGGAACCCTACGAGCAGTACTTC.

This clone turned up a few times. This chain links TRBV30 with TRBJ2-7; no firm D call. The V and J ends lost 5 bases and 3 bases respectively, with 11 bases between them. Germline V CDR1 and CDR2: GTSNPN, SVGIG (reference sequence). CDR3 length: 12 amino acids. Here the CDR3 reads CAWALVDYEQYF. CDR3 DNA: TGTGCCTGGGCCCTTGTAGACTACGAGCAGTACTTC.

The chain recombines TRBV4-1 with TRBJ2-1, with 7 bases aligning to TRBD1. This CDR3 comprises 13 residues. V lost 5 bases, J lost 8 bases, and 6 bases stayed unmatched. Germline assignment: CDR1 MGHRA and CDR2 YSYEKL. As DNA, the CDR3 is TGCGCCAGCAGCTCTCGACAGGGCTATGAGCAGTTCTTC. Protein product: CASSSRQGYEQFF.

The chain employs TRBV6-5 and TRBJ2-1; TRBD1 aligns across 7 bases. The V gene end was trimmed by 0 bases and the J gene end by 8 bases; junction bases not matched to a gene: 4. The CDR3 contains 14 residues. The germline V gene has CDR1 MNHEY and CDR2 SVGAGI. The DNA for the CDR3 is TGTGCCAGCAGTTACTCGACAGGGAATGATGAGCAGTTCTTC. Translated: CASSYSTGNDEQFF.

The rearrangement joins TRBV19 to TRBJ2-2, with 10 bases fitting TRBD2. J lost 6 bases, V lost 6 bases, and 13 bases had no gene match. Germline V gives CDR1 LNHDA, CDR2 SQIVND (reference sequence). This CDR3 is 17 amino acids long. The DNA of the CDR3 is TGTGCCAGTAGGGGGACTAGCGACGCAATTAAAGCCGGGGAGCTGTTTTTT. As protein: CASRGTSDAIKAGELFF.

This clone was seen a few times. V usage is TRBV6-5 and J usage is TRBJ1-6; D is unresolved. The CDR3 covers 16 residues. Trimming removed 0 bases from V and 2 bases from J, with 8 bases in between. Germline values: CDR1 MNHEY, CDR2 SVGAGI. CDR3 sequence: CASSYSAGTYNSPLHF. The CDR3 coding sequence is TGTGCCAGCAGTTACTCTGCGGGCACCTATAATTCACCCCTCCACTTT.

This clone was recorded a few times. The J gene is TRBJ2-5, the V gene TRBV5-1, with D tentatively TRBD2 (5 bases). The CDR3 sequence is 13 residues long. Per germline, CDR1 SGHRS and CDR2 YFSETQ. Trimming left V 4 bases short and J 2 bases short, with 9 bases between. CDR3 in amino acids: CASSLGGQETQYF. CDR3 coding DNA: TGCGCCAGCAGCCTCGGCGGGCAAGAGACCCAGTACTTC.

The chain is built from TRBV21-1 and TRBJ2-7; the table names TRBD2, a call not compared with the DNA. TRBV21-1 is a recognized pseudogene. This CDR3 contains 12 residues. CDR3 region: CASSKRRDEQYF. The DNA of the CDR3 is TGTGCCAGCAGCAAAAGGAGGGACGAGCAGTACTTC.

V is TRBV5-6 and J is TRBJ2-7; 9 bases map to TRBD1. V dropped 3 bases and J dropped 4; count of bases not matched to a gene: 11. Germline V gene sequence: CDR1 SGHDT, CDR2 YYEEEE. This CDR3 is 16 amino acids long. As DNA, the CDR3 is TGTGCCAGCAGCTCACCGACAGGGGGAGAAGAATACGAGCAGTACTTC. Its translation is CASSSPTGGEEYEQYF.